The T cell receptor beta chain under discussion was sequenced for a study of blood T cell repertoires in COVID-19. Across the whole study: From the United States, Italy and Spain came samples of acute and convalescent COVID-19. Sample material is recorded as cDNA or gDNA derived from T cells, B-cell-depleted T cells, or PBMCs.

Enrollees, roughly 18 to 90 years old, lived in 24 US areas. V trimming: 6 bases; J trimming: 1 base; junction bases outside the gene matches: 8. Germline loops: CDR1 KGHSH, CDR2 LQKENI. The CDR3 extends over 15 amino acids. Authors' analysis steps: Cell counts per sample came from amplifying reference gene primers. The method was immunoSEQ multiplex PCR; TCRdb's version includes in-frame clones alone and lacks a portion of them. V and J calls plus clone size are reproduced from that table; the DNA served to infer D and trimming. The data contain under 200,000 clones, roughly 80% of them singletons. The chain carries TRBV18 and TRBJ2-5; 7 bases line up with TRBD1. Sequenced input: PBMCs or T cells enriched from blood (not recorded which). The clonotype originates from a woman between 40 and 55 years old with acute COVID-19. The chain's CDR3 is CASSHRDRPQETQYF. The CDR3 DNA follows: TGTGCCAGCTCGCACCGGGACAGACCCCAAGAGACCCAGTACTTC.